A selection of T cell receptor beta chains follows, all from one sample in a study of cytomegalovirus exposure and HLA in healthy donors. Clones were sequenced by immunoSEQ multiplex PCR, and TCRdb holds only the in-frame ones, with some missing. The data show roughly 48,000 clones, around 94% seen once. Material for sequencing was PBMCs. These receptors all come from a woman between 18 and 29 years old in good health and CMV-seropositive. CDR3s include the opening cysteine and the closing phenylalanine or tryptophan. A D gene is named only where the DNA matches it firmly. Size tells how often a clone was seen (once, few, many) or the class of an expanded clone, and some rows leave it out.

>.|TRBJ2-1|TRBV4-1|TRBD2
CASSLLGLAGGPHNEQFF
TGCGCCAGCAGCCTACTGGGACTAGCGGGAGGGCCTCACAATGAGCAGTTCTTC
>.|TRBJ1-5|TRBV19|TRBD1
CASSIVAGGYSSSNQPQHF
TGTGCCAGTAGTATAGTGGCAGGGGGCTACTCCTCTAGCAATCAGCCCCAGCATTTT
>.|TRBJ2-1|TRBV5-1|TRBD1
CASSLDWTGEGEQFF
TGCGCCAGCAGCTTGGACTGGACAGGGGAAGGGGAGCAGTTCTTC
>.|TRBJ1-2|TRBV2|TRBD1
CASSEMDRGSDGYTF
TGTGCCAGCAGTGAAATGGACAGGGGTTCGGATGGCTACACCTTC
>.|TRBJ2-7|TRBV28|TRBD1
CASSPTTGTGLEQYF
TGTGCCAGCAGCCCAACGACCGGGACAGGTCTCGAGCAGTACTTC
>.|TRBJ2-5|TRBV28|.
CASSSNEKETQYF
TGTGCCAGCAGTTCGAATGAGAAAGAGACCCAGTACTTC
>.|TRBJ2-1|TRBV5-1|TRBD2
CASSPWGAGITLNEQFF
TGCGCCAGCAGCCCCTGGGGAGCGGGAATCACCCTCAATGAGCAGTTCTTC
>.|TRBJ2-5|TRBV5-1|TRBD2
CASTSNSGKKETQYF
TGCGCCAGTACCTCGAATAGCGGGAAGAAAGAGACCCAGTACTTC
>.|TRBJ2-3|TRBV7-2|.
CASSLAGTPKGDTQYF
TGTGCCAGCAGCTTAGCCGGGACTCCGAAAGGGGATACGCAGTATTTT
>.|TRBJ2-1|TRBV28|TRBD1
CASRGDRDGNNEQFF
TGTGCCAGCAGGGGGGACAGGGATGGAAACAATGAGCAGTTCTTC
>once|TRBJ2-1|TRBV20-1|.
CSARGEQFF
TGCAGTGCCCGGGGGGAGCAGTTCTTC